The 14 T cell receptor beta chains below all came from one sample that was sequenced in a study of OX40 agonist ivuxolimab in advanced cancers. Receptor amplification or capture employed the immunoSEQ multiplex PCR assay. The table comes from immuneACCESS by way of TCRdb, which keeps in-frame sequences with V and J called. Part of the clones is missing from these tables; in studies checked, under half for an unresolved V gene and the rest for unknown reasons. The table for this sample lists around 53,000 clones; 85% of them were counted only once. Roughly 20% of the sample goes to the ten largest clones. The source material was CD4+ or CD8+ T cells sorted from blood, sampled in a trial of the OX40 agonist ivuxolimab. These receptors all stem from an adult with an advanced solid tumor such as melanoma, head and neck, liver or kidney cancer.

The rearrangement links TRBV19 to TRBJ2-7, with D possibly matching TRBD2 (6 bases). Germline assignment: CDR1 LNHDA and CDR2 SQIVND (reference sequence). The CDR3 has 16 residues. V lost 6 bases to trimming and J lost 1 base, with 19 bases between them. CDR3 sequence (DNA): TGTGCCAGTAGCCCATATGGGGGAGGCAGTTCCTACGAGCAGTACGTC. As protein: CASSPYGGGSSYEQYV.

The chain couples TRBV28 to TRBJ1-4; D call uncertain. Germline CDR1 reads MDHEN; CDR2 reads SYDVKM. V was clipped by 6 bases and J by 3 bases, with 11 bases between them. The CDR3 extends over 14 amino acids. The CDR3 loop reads CASSAPQPNEKLFF. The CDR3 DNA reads TGTGCCAGCAGCGCCCCGCAGCCTAATGAAAAACTGTTTTTT. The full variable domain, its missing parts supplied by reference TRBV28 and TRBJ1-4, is DVKVTQSSRYLVKRTGEKVFLECVQDMDHENMFWYRQDPGLGLRLIYFSYDVKMKEKGDIPEGYSVSREKKERFSLILESASTNQTSMYLCASSAPQPNEKLFFGSGTQLSVL.

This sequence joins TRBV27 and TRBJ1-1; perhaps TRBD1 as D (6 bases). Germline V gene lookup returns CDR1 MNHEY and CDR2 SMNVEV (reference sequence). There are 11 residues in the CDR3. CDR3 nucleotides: TGTTTCGTCGGGGGCAGGGCTGAAGCTTTCTTT. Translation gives CFVGGRAEAFF.

CDR3 amino acids: CASSVPMTSGGAQGNEQFF. The DNA of the CDR3 is TGTGCCAGCAGCGTCCCCATGACTAGCGGGGGGGCGCAGGGCAATGAGCAGTTCTTC. The gene calls are TRBV9 and TRBJ2-1; TRBD2 agrees at 14 bases. The germline gives CDR1 SGDLS, CDR2 YYNGEE. The CDR3 is made up of 19 amino acids. The junction had 13 bases not matched to a gene; V was cut back by 2 bases and J by 6 bases.

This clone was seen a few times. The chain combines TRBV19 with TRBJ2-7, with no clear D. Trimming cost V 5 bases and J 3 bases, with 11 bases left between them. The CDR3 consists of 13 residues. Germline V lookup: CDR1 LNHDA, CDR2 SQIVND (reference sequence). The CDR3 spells CASSAQQFYEQYF. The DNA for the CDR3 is TGTGCCAGTAGTGCACAGCAATTCTACGAGCAGTACTTC.

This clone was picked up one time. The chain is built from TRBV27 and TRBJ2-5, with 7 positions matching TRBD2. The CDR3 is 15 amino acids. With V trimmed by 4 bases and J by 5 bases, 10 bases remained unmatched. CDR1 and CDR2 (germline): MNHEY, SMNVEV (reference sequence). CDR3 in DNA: TGTGCCAGCAGTTCCGGGACTACCTCCGTGGAGACCCAGTACTTC. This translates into CASSSGTTSVETQYF.

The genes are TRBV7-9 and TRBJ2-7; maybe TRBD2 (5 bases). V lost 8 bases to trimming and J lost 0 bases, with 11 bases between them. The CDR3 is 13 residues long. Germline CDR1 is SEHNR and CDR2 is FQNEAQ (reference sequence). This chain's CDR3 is CASAGESSYEQYF. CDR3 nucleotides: TGTGCCAGCGCCGGGGAGAGCTCCTACGAGCAGTACTTC.

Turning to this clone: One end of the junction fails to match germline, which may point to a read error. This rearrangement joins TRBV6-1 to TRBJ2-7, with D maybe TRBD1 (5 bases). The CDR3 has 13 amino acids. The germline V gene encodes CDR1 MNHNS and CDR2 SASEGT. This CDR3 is CASSDQGAYEQYF. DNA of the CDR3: TGCGCCAGCAGTGACCAGGGTGCCTACGAGCAGTACTTC.

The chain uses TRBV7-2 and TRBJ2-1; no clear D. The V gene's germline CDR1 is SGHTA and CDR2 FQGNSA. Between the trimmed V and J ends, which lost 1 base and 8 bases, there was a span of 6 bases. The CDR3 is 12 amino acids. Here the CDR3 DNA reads TGTGCCAGCAGCTTAGGGAGACATGAGCAGTTCTTC. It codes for CASSLGRHEQFF.

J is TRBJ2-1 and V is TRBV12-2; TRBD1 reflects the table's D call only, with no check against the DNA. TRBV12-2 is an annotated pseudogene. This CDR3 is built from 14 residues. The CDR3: CASSSLGSNNEQFF. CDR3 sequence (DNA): TGTGCCAGCAGCTCTCTGGGCTCCAACAATGAGCAGTTCTTC.

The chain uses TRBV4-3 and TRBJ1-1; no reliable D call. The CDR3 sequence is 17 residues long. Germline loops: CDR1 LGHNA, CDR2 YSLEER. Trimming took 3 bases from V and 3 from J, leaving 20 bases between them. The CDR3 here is CASSHGTTGSWDTEAFF. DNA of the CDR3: TGCGCCAGCAGCCACGGTACGACCGGATCTTGGGACACTGAAGCTTTCTTT.

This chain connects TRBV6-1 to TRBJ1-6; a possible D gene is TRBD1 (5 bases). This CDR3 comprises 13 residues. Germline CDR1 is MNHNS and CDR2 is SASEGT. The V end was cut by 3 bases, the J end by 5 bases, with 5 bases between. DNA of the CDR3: TGTGCCAGCAGTGACAGGGATAATTCACCCCTCCACTTT. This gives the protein CASSDRDNSPLHF.

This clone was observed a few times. The CDR3 spells CASSPGSEQFF. In DNA, the CDR3 is TGTGCCAGCAGTCCCGGGAGCGAGCAGTTCTTC. The chain carries TRBV2 and TRBJ2-1, with a possible D match to TRBD2 (6 bases). This CDR3 region has 11 residues. Germline CDR1 SNHLY, CDR2 FYNNEI. Trimming took 5 bases from V and 10 from J, leaving 9 bases between them.

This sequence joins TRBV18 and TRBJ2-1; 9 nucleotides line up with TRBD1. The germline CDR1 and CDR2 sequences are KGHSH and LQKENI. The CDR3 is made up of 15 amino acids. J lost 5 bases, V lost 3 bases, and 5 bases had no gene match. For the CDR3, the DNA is TGTGCCAGCTCACCGGGACAGGGCGTCCACAATGAGCAGTTCTTC. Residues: CASSPGQGVHNEQFF.